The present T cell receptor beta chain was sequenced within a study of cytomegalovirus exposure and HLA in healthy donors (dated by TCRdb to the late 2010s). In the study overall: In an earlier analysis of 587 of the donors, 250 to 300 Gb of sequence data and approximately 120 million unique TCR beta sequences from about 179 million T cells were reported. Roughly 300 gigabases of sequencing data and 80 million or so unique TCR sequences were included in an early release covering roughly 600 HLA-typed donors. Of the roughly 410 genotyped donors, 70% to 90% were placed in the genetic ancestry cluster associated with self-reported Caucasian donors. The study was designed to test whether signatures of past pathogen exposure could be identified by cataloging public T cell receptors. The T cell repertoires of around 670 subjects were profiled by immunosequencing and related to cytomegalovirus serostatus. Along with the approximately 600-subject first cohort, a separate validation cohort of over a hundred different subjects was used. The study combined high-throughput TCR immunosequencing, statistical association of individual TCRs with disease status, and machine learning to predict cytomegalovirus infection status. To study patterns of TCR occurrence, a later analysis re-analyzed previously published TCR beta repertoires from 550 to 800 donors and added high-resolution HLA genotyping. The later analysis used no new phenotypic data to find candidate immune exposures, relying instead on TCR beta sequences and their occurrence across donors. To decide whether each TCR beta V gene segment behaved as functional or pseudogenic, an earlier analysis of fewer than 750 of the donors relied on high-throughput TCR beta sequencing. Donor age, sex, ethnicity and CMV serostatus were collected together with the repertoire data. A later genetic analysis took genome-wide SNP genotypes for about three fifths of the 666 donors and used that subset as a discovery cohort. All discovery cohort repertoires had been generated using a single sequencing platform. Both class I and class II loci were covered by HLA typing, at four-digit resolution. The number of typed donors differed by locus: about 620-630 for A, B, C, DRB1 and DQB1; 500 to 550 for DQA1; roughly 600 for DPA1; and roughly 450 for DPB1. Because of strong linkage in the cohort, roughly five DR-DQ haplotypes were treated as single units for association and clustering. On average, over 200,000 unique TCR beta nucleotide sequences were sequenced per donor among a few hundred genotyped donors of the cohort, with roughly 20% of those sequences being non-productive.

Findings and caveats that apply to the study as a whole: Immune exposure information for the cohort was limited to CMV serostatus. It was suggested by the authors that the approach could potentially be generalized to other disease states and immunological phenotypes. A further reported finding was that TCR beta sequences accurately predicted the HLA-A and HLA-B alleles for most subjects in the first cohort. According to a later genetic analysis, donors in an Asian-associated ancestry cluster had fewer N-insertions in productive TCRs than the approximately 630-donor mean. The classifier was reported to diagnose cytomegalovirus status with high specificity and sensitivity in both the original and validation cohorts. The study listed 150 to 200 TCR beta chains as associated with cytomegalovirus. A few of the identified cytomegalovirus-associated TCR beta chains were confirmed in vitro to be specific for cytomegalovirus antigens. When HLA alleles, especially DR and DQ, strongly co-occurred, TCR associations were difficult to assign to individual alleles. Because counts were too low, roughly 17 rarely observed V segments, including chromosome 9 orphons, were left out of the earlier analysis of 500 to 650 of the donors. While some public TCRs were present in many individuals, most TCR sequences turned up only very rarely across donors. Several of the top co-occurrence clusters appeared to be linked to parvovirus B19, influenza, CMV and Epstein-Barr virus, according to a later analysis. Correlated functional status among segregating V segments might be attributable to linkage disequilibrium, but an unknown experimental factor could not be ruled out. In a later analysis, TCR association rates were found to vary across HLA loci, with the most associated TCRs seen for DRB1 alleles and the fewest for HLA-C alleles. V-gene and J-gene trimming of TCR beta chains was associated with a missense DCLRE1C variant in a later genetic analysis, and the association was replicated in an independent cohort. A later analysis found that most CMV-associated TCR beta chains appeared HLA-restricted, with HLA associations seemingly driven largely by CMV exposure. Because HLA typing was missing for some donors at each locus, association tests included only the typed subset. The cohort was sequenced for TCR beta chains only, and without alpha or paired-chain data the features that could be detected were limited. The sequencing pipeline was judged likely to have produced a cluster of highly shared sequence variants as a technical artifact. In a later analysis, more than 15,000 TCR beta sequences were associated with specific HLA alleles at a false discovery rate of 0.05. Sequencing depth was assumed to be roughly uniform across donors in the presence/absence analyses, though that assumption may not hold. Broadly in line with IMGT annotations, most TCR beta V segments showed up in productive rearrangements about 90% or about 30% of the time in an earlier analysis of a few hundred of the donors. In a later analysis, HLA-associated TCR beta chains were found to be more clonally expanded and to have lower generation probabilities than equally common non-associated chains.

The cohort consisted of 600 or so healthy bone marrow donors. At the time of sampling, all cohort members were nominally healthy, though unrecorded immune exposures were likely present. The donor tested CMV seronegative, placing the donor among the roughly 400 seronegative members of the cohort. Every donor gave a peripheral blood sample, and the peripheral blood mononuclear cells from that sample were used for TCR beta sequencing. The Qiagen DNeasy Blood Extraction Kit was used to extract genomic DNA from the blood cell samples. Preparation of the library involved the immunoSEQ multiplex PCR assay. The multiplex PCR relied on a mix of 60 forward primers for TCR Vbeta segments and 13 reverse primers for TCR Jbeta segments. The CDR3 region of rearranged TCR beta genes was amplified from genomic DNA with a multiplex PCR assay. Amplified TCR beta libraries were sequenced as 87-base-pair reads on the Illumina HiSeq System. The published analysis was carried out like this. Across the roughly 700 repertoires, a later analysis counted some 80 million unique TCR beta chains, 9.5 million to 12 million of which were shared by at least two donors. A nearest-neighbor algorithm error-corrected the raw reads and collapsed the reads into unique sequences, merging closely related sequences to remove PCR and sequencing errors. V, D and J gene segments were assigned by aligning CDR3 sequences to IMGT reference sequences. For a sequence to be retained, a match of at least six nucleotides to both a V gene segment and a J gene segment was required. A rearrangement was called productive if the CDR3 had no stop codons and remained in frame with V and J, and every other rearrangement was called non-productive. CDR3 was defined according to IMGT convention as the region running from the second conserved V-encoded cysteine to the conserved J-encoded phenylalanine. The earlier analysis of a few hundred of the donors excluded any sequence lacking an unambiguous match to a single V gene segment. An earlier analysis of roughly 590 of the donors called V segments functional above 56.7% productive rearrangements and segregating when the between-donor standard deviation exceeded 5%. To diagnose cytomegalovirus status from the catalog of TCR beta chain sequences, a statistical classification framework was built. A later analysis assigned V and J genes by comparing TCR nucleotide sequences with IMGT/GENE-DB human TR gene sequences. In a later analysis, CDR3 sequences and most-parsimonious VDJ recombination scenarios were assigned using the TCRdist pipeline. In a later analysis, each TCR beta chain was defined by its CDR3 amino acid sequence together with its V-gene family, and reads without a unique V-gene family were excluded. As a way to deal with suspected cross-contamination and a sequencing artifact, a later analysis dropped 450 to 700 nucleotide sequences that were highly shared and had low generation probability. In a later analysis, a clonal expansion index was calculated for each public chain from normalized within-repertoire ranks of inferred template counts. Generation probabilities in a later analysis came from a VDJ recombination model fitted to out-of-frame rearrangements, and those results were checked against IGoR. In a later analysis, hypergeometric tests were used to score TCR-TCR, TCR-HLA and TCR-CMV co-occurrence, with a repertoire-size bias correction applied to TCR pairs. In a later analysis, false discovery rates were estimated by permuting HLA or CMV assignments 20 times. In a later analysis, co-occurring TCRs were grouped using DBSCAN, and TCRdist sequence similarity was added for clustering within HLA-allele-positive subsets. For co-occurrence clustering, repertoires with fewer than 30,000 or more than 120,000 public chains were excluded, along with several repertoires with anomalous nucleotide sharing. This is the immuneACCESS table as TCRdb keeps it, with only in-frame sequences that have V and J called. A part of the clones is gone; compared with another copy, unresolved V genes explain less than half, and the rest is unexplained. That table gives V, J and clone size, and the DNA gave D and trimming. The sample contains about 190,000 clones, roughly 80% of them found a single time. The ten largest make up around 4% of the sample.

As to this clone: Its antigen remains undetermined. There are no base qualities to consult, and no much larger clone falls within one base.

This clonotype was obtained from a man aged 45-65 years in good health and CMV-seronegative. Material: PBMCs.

In nucleotides, the sequence is TGCGCCAGCAGCCAAGCGCAGCAAGAGACCCAGTACTTC. It specifies CASSQAQQETQYF. The V gene is TRBV4-1 and the J gene is TRBJ2-5; too little of a D gene remains to name it. Sequences MGHRA (CDR1) and YSYEKL (CDR2) are obtained from the germline V gene. Deletion took 1 base off V and 2 bases off J, with a span of 5 bases between the germline ends. Reading from cysteine to phenylalanine, the CDR3 counts 13 amino acids. Just CDR3 DNA is preserved here, 39 bases in frame from base 1.